These 13 T cell receptor beta chains were all obtained from the same sample, sequenced in a study of cytomegalovirus exposure and HLA in healthy donors. 60 Vbeta and 13 Jbeta primers were used in PCR. Assay: immunoSEQ multiplex PCR; the TCRdb copy retains only in-frame clones and omits some. Of roughly 150,000 clones in the sample, approximately 80% were seen once. The sequenced sample consisted of PBMCs. The receptors derive from a woman between 18 and 30 years old in good health and CMV-seronegative.

The rearrangement joins TRBV4-1 to TRBJ2-7; 8 bases are shared with TRBD1. Germline-derived CDR1 and CDR2 are MGHRA and YSYEKL. This CDR3 has 14 residues. J lost 2 bases, V lost 1 base, and 1 base had no gene match. The CDR3 DNA reads TGCGCCAGCAGCCAAGCGGGACAGGCCTACGAGCAGTACTTC. As protein: CASSQAGQAYEQYF.

This clone was recorded only once. The chain links TRBV5-1 to TRBJ1-6, with a tentative D call TRBD1 (5 bases). The germline CDR1 and CDR2 sequences are SGHRS and YFSETQ. The CDR3 totals 16 residues. The V end lost 0 bases, the J end lost 1 base, and 8 bases lay between the germline ends. The CDR3 sequence: CASSLGQPSYNSPLHF. The CDR3 DNA sequence: TGCGCCAGCAGCTTGGGACAGCCGTCCTATAATTCACCCCTCCACTTT.

This chain links TRBV19 with TRBJ1-6, with 9 positions matching TRBD1. This CDR3 has 17 residues. Germline assignment: CDR1 LNHDA and CDR2 SQIVND (reference sequence). With 0 bases clipped from V and 8 bases from J, the junction kept 8 bases outside the gene matches. CDR3 loop: CASSIDGIGTGYSPLHF. The CDR3 nucleotides read TGTGCCAGTAGTATAGATGGTATCGGGACAGGGTATTCACCCCTCCACTTT.

The chain uses TRBV5-1 and TRBJ1-1, with D possibly being TRBD1 (5 bases). The germline V gene encodes CDR1 SGHRS and CDR2 YFSETQ. The CDR3 sequence is 14 residues long. V was clipped by 5 bases and J by 0 bases, with 11 bases between them. CDR3 in amino acids: CASRGDLLNTEAFF. CDR3 in DNA: TGCGCCAGCAGGGGGGACTTACTGAACACTGAAGCTTTCTTT.

This clone occurred a few times. The chain employs TRBV10-2 and TRBJ2-1, with 10 positions matching TRBD2. Germline V lookup: CDR1 WSHSY, CDR2 SAAADI. V was pared by 6 bases and J by 7 bases, with 9 bases of the junction left unmatched. This CDR3 is 15 amino acids long. CDR3 in amino acids: CASSDPGTSVNEQFF. In DNA form, the CDR3 reads TGCGCCAGCAGCGACCCCGGGACTAGCGTGAATGAGCAGTTCTTC.

The chain has TRBV5-1 and TRBJ1-2; 11 bases are shared with TRBD1. V lost 4 bases and J lost 0; bases outside the gene matches: 5. The germline V gene has CDR1 SGHRS and CDR2 YFSETQ. The CDR3 loop spans 16 amino acids. CDR3 loop: CASSLGQGASNYGYTF. The CDR3 DNA reads TGCGCCAGCAGCCTAGGACAGGGGGCCTCTAACTATGGCTACACCTTC.

The chain carries TRBV11-2 and TRBJ1-6; D gene unclear. V lost 1 base to trimming and J lost 5 bases, with 6 bases between them. Looked up from germline, CDR1 is SGHAT and CDR2 is FQNNGV. This CDR3 region has 14 residues. Here the CDR3 DNA reads TGTGCCAGCAGCTTAGGAGTAGATAATTCACCCCTCCACTTT. This encodes CASSLGVDNSPLHF.

The chain is built from TRBV6-6 and TRBJ2-3, with 8 positions matching TRBD2. Germline-derived CDR1 and CDR2 are MNHNY and SVGAGI (reference sequence). J lost 2 bases, V lost 6 bases, and 7 bases had no gene match. The CDR3 is 15 amino acids. In DNA, the CDR3 is TGTGCCAGCAGGTGGACTAGCAGTGACACAGATACGCAGTATTTT. Residues: CASRWTSSDTDTQYF.

The table lists this clone with a count of one. The J gene is TRBJ2-7, the V gene TRBV28, with TRBD1 matching over 11 bases. CDR1 is MDHEN and CDR2 is SYDVKM in the germline V gene. There are 13 residues in the CDR3. J gave up 4 bases and V 8 bases, and 4 bases lay outside the gene matches. DNA for the CDR3: TGTGCCAGCGGGACAGGGGGTTATTACGAGCAGTACTTC. Its translation is CASGTGGYYEQYF.

The chain employs TRBV10-2 and TRBJ2-7; TRBD1 matches 7 bases. The germline V gene has CDR1 WSHSY and CDR2 SAAADI. The V segment lost 9 bases and the J segment 0 bases; nucleotides outside the gene matches: 5. The CDR3 is made up of 13 amino acids. The CDR3, as DNA: TGCGCCAGTGAAGACAGGGACTCCTACGAGCAGTACTTC. It specifies CASEDRDSYEQYF.

This sequence joins TRBV15 and TRBJ2-2; TRBD1 matches at 8 bases. Germline loops: CDR1 LNHNV, CDR2 YYDKDF (reference sequence). The J segment lost 6 bases and the V segment lost 4 bases, leaving 4 bases of the junction unmatched. The CDR3 has 14 residues. The CDR3 spells CATSTGGRPGELFF. The DNA for the CDR3 is TGTGCCACCAGCACAGGGGGCAGGCCCGGGGAGCTGTTTTTT.

The chain combines TRBV6-1 with TRBJ1-2; D perhaps matches TRBD1 (5 bases). The CDR3 runs to 15 residues. Germline V gives CDR1 MNHNS, CDR2 SASEGT. Trimming left V 0 bases short and J 4 bases short, with 12 bases between. DNA for the CDR3: TGTGCCAGCAGTGAAGCGCCTTGGGGCAGCTATGGCTACACCTTC. It is translated as CASSEAPWGSYGYTF.

In its sample, this clone was seen a few times. The chain employs TRBV6-5 and TRBJ2-2, with D possibly TRBD1 on 6 matching bases. The ends were cut back, 7 bases at V and 3 bases at J, with 15 bases in the middle. The CDR3 sequence is 15 residues long. CDR1 is MNHEY and CDR2 is SVGAGI in the germline V gene. CDR3 sequence: CASNLQGRDTGELFF. The CDR3 DNA reads as TGTGCCAGCAATCTACAGGGACGGGACACCGGGGAGCTGTTTTTT.